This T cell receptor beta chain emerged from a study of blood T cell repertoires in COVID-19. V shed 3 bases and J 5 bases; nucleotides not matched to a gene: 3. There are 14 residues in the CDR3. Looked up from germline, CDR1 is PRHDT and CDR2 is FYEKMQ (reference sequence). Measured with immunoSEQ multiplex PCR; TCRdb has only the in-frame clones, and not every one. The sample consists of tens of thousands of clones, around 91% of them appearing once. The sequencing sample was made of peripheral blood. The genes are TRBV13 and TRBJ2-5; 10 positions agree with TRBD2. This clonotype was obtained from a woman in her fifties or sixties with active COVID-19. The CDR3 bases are TGTGCCAGCAGCTTTGCGACTAGCGGGGAGACCCAGTACTTC. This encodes CASSFATSGETQYF.